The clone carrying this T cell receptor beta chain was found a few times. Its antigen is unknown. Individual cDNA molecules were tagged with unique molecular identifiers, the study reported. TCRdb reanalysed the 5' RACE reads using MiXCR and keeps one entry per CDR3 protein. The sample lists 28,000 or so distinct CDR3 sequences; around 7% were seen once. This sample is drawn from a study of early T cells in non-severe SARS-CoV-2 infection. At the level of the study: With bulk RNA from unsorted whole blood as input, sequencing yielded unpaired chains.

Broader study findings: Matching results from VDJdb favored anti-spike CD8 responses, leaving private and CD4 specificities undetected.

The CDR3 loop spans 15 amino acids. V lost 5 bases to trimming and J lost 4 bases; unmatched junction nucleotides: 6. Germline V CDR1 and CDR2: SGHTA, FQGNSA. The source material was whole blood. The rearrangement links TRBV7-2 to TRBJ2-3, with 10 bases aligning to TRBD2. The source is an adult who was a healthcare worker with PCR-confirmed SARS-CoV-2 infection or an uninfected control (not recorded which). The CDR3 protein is CASSQRLAGSDTQYF. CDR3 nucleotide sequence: TGTGCCAGCAGCCAGAGACTAGCGGGTTCAGATACGCAGTATTTT.